These T cell receptor beta chains were read from a single sample in a study of T cells expressing NK-cell markers. TCRdb reprocessed the 5' RACE reads, keeping one entry per CDR3 protein, no DNA. This listing includes over 350,000 distinct CDR3 sequences. Sequences were obtained from blood T cells: a sorted CD56 or NKG2C T cell subset, CD4+ or CD8+ T cells, or bulk PBMC T cells (not recorded which). Receptor source: a woman between 50 and 59 years old in good health. Each CDR3 is given with its conserved first and last residue.

>TRBV10-3|TRBJ1-4|15
CAISGTTGPNEKLFF
>TRBV4-1|TRBJ1-1|15
CASSQSRTGNTEAFF
>TRBV5-1|TRBJ1-1|15
CASSLDGGRNTEAFF
>TRBV12-3/TRBV12-4|TRBJ2-3|15
CASSHNRGGTDTQYF
>TRBV4-1|TRBJ2-1|16
CASSHSSGLVYNEQFF
>TRBV24-1|TRBJ2-1|16
CATSDFSGGRNNEQFF
>TRBV7-6|TRBJ1-3|14
CASSRQGAGNTIYF
>TRBV5-6|TRBJ2-5|13
CASSTRYQETQYF
>TRBV4-1|TRBJ2-1|16
CASSQEAGGAGNEQFF
>TRBV29-1|TRBJ2-1|14
CSGGLAGGTGEQFF
>TRBV27|TRBJ2-3|11
CASSAYGRQYF